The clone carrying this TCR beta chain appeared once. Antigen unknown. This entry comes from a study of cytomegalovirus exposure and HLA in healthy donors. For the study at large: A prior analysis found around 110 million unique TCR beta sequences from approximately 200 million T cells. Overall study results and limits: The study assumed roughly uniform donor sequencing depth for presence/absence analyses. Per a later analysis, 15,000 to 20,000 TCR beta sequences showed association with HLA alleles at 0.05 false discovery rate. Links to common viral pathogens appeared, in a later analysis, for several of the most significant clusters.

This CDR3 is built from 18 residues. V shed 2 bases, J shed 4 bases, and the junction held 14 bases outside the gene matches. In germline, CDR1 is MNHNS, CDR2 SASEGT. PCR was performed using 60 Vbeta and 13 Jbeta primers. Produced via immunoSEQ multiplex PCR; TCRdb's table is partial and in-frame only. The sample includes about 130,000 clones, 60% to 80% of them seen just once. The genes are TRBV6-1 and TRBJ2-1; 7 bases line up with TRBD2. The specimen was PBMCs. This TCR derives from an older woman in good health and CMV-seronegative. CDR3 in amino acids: CASSELWPFSGRYNEQFF. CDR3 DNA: TGTGCCAGCAGTGAATTATGGCCTTTTAGCGGGCGTTACAATGAGCAGTTCTTC.